The rows below give T cell receptor beta chains drawn from one sample of a study of T cell responses to AZD1222 COVID-19 vaccine. Clones were read by immunoSEQ multiplex PCR, and TCRdb kept only the in-frame ones, dropping some. The sample includes approximately 100,000 clones, 80% to 95% of them seen just once. Sequencing was performed on peripheral blood, taken on day 0 of AZD1222 vaccination. These receptors were collected from an adult in good health. Each CDR3 is given with its conserved first and last residue. A D gene is named only where the DNA matches it firmly. Not all rows give a size; the values are once, few, many and, for expanded clones, a class.

D gene	V gene	J gene	clone size	CDR3 DNA	CDR3 protein
.	TRBV11-3	TRBJ1-6	.	TGTGCCAGCAGCGGGCCTGACGGGAGCTCCTATAATTCACCCCTCCACTTT	CASSGPDGSSYNSPLHF
TRBD1	TRBV12-5	TRBJ1-6	.	TGTGCTAGTGGTCATCGACAGGGGAATAATTCACCCCTCCACTTT	CASGHRQGNNSPLHF
TRBD2	TRBV15	TRBJ2-1	.	TGTGCCACCAGCAGAAGTCTAGCGGGGGGAAAGGGAACTGAGCAGTTCTTC	CATSRSLAGGKGTEQFF
.	TRBV18	TRBJ2-7	.	TGTGCCAGCTCACCAATCGGGTTACCCTACGAGCAGTACTTC	CASSPIGLPYEQYF
TRBD1	TRBV5-4	TRBJ1-6	.	TGTGCCAGCAGCGGGGAGGACAGGGGGAAGTCACCCCTCCACTTT	CASSGEDRGKSPLHF
.	TRBV19	TRBJ1-1	few	TGTGCCAGTAGTACAGGGCGGGAGAACACTGAAGCTTTCTTT	CASSTGRENTEAFF
.	TRBV7-9	TRBJ2-5	.	TGTGCCAGCAGCTTATTGGCAACAGGGTGGGAAGAGACCCAGTACTTC	CASSLLATGWEETQYF
.	TRBV15	TRBJ1-2	.	TGTGCCACCAGCAGGGGCCTAACTCACAGGGAAAGGAACTATGGCTACACCTTC	CATSRGLTHRERNYGYTF
TRBD2	TRBV3-1/TRBV3-2	TRBJ2-3	.	TGTGCCAGCAGCCAGGGACTAGCGGGGGGCACAGATACGCAGTATTTT	CASSQGLAGGTDTQYF
.	TRBV4-3	TRBJ2-7	.	TGCGCCAGCAGCTGGGGAGGGACCCCCACAGGGGAGCAGTACTTC	CASSWGGTPTGEQYF
TRBD2	TRBV10-3	TRBJ2-2	.	TGTGCCATCAGTGGGACTAGCGGGGTTAACACCGGGGAGCTGTTTTTT	CAISGTSGVNTGELFF
.	TRBV14	TRBJ2-1	.	TGTGCCAGCAGCCCGGACTGGAATGAGCAGTTCTTC	CASSPDWNEQFF
TRBD1	TRBV7-3	TRBJ1-2	.	TGTGCCAGCAGCTTATCCGGGACAGCGGGATATGGCTACACCTTC	CASSLSGTAGYGYTF
.	TRBV28	TRBJ1-3	.	TGTGCCACCAAAGAAAGTGGAAACACCATATATTTT	CATKESGNTIYF
.	TRBV4-2	TRBJ2-2	once	TGTGCCAGCAGCCAAGACGAAGGGGCGGGGCAGACCACCGGGGAGCTGTTTTTT	CASSQDEGAGQTTGELFF
.	TRBV12-5	TRBJ2-1	once	TGTGCTAGTGGTTTGGTACTCGAGAGGGGCCTTTACAATGAGCAGTTCTTC	CASGLVLERGLYNEQFF
.	TRBV27	TRBJ1-1	.	TGTGCCAGCAGTTTAGTTGTTCAGAAGAGGGGTGAAGCTTTCTTT	CASSLVVQKRGEAFF
.	TRBV6-5	TRBJ2-6	.	TGTGCCAGCAGTTACGTGGGGGCTGGGGCCAACGTCCTGACTTTC	CASSYVGAGANVLTF
.	TRBV19	TRBJ2-3	few	TGTGCCAGTAGTCGCCTCTCGAGCACCCCTACGCAGTATTTT	CASSRLSSTPTQYF
.	TRBV6-1	TRBJ2-7	once	TGTGCCAGCAGTGAAGTGAGGGGAAACGAGCAGTACTTC	CASSEVRGNEQYF
TRBD1	TRBV2	TRBJ2-1	.	TGTGCCAGCGAAAGGGGGACAGGTGTCTCCTACAATGAGCAGTTCTTC	CASERGTGVSYNEQFF
.	TRBV5-4	TRBJ1-2	.	TGTGCCAGCAGCCCAGGACAGCAGCCCTATGGCTACACCTTC	CASSPGQQPYGYTF